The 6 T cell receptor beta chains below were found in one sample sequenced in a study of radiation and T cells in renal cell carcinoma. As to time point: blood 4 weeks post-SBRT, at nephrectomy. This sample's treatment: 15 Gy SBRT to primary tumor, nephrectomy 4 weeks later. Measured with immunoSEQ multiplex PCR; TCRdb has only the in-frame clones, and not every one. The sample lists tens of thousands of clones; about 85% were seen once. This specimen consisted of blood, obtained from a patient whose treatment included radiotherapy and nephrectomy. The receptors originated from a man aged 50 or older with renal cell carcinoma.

CDR3 DNA sequence: TGTGCCAGCAGCAAGGGACTCCGTCAGGCCGAGACCCAGTACTTC. Its protein product is CASSKGLRQAETQYF. V is TRBV11-3 and J is TRBJ2-5, with a tentative D call TRBD2 (6 bases). This CDR3 spans 15 amino acids. V lost 5 bases and J lost 5, with 18 bases in between. Per the germline V gene, CDR1 is SGHNT and CDR2 is YENEEA.

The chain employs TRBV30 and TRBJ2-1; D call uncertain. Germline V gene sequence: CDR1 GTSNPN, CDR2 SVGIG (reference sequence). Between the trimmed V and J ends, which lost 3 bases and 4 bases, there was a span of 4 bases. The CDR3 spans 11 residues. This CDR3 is CAWRGYNEQFF. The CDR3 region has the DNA TGTGCCTGGAGGGGGTACAATGAGCAGTTCTTC.

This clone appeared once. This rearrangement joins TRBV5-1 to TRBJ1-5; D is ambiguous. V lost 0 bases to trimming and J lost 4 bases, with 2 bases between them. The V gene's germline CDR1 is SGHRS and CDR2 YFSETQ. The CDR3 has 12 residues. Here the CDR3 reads CASSLANQPQHF. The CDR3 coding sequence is TGCGCCAGCAGCTTGGCTAATCAGCCCCAGCATTTT.

The CDR3 nucleotides read TGTGCCACGCTAGGGGGTATGAACACTGAAGCTTTCTTT. It codes for CATLGGMNTEAFF. The chain couples TRBV10-3 to TRBJ1-1, with a possible D match to TRBD1 (6 bases). V lost 10 bases to trimming and J lost 0 bases, with 12 bases between them. Germline V gene sequence: CDR1 ENHRY, CDR2 SYGVKD. The CDR3 sequence is 13 residues long.

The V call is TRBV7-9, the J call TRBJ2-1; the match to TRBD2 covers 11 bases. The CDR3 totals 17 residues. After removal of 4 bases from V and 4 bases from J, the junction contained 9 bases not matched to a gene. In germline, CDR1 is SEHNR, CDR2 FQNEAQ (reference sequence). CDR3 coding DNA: TGTGCCAGCAGCTACCCTACTAGCGGGGGACCTTACAATGAGCAGTTCTTC. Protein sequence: CASSYPTSGGPYNEQFF.

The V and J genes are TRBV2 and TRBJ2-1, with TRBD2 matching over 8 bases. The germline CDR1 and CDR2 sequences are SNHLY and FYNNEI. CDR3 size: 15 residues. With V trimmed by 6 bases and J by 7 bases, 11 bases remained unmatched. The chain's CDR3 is CASRDGGALMNEQFF. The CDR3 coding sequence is TGTGCCAGCAGGGACGGGGGGGCTCTAATGAATGAGCAGTTCTTC.